The source of this TCR beta chain is a study of CD8+ T cells in alopecia areata. Study-wide background: Tofacitinib ran 6 to 18 months, followed by 6 months off drug. Affected scalp percentage determined the severity score of treated patients.

Per germline, CDR1 SGHTA and CDR2 FQGNSA. Unmatched junction bases numbered 7, after V lost 0 bases and J lost 5 bases. CDR3 length: 16 residues. In each case, RNA was isolated and then reverse transcribed into cDNA as the sequencing template. Clones were sequenced by immunoSEQ multiplex PCR, and TCRdb holds only the in-frame ones, with some missing. The top ten clones hold around 5.7% of a sample with 120,000 or so clones, over 60% of them seen once. This clone was found a few times. Treatment given: oral pan-JAK inhibitor, 5-10 mg twice daily. The rearrangement uses TRBV7-2 and TRBJ2-5, with TRBD1 matching over 9 bases. The material was CD4+ T cells sorted from blood, obtained at week 4, from a patient treated with tofacitinib. This TCR was recovered from a human donor with alopecia areata. CDR3 DNA: TGTGCCAGCAGCTTAGCTGCACAGGGGGCTCTTGAGACCCAGTACTTC. As protein: CASSLAAQGALETQYF.